One TCR beta chain is described in this entry. The CDR3 sequence is 17 residues long. Germline CDR1 and CDR2: KGHDR and SFDVKD. Trimming removed 4 bases from V and 5 bases from J; junction bases left unmatched: 10. Using immunoSEQ multiplex PCR, the repertoire was profiled, and TCRdb retains in-frame clones only, with some absent. The data show 90,000 to 130,000 clones, 70% to 90% seen once. These data originate in a study of blood T cell repertoires in COVID-19. Study details: Samples taken during acute and convalescent COVID-19 were collected in the United States, Italy and Spain.

The rearrangement links TRBV24-1 to TRBJ2-1; TRBD1 aligns across 10 bases. The receptor was isolated from a woman aged 50 to 65 with acute or convalescent COVID-19. The sample consisted of peripheral blood. The CDR3 bases are TGTGCCACCAGTGACCCAGCCGCGGGACAGGGGAACAATGAGCAGTTCTTC. Its protein product is CATSDPAAGQGNNEQFF.